This TCR beta chain was retrieved from a study of blood T cell repertoires in COVID-19 (dated by TCRdb to 2020 to 2021). Broadly, across the study: The collaborator samples originated in the United States, Italy and Spain and spanned the acute and convalescent phases of COVID-19. Deeply sampled blood TCRbeta repertoires from subjects exposed to, actively infected with, or recovered from COVID-19 were included in the dataset. Where available, HLA class I and class II types were taken from metadata supplied by the sample provider and were not determined by assay-based typing. Samples came from the ongoing ImmuneRACE study (first 160 participants) plus 1,254 subjects from 6 global collaborators. The material from the prospective study consisted of cDNA or gDNA derived from T cells, B-cell-depleted T cells, or PBMCs. The repertoires were released in a freely available public database intended as a resource for research on the immune response to SARS-CoV-2. Nearly every sample came with metadata listing a de-identified subject ID, COVID-19 status, age in years and sex.

The germline V gene supplies CDR1 SGHRS and CDR2 YFSETQ. The CDR3 numbers 15 residues from cysteine through phenylalanine. Left in the record is the CDR3 DNA by itself, 45 bases read in frame from the first base. Clipping removes 6 bases from V and 1 base from J, with 7 as the unmatched junction base count. Broader findings and caveats from the paper: How much clinical and demographic metadata was included differed by source and by participant, and the metadata was provided uncurated.

In the prospective study, participants were roughly 18 to 95 years old, resided in about 25 geographic areas of the United States, and were enrolled through a virtual design. In the prospective study, cohorts were assigned on the basis of participant-reported clinical history obtained from a screening survey and a study questionnaire. For ImmuneRACE Cohort 3, a participant was defined as recovered based on two consecutive negative NP/OP PCR tests, clearance by a healthcare professional, or resolution of symptoms. In the prospective study, mobile phlebotomists collected whole blood, serum and a nasopharyngeal or oropharyngeal swab from each participant. Over an approximately 2-month period, participants in the prospective study had the option of providing additional blood draws and questionnaires. Prospective study blood samples were shipped either frozen or at room temperature before DNA extraction.

The immunoSEQ Assay, a bias-controlled multiplex PCR, was used to amplify TCRbeta CDR3 regions from genomic DNA. In the authors' own workflow: Nucleated cell counts per sample were estimated from amplification of reference gene primers within the assay. To quantify the absolute abundance of each unique TCRbeta CDR3 rearrangement, sequence reads were collapsed and filtered. For each sample, productive Simpson clonality was calculated as the square root of Simpson's diversity index over productive rearrangements. Held by TCRdb, this immuneACCESS table contains in-frame sequences only and omits some clones. Under half of the omission traces to an unresolved V gene where checked; the cause of the rest is unknown. Clone size and V and J calls were adopted from that table, with D and trimming inferred from the DNA. Here the sample has about 270,000 clones; more than 80% occur a single time. Together, the top ten hold 2% to 3% of the sample.

Details on this clone: The specificity of this receptor is unknown. Within one base of it there is no much larger clone, and no base qualities were kept.

The chain employs TRBV5-1 and TRBJ1-1, with 9 bases matching TRBD1. This TCR derives from a woman under 30 who had recovered from COVID-19. The sequenced sample consisted of PBMCs or T cells enriched from blood (not recorded which). The nucleotide sequence reads as follows: TGCGCCAGCAAGTTACAGGGGGCGGAGAACACTGAAGCTTTCTTT. Its amino acids are CASKLQGAENTEAFF.